A single sample gave rise to the 18 T cell receptor beta chains below, sequenced in a study of CXCR3-negative and CXCR3-positive naive CD8 T cells. Overall study findings and caveats: More hydrophobic TRB CDR3s were found in CXCR3-positive naive cells than in CXCR3-negative naive cells.

The antigens for these receptors are not known. Preparation of TRB cDNA libraries relied on 5' RACE carrying UMI labels. Reanalyzing the 5' RACE reads, TCRdb keeps one entry per CDR3 protein, without DNA. In all, the sample yields roughly 99,000 distinct CDR3 sequences. Sequencing was done on a sample of naive CXCR3+ CD8+ T cells from blood. The subset was: CD45RO-CCR7+CD27+CD95- naive CD8+ T cells expressing CXCR3 (TNR3+). These receptor sequences come from a human donor in good health. Some clones in this sample may be carry-over from other donors' samples.

CDR3 residues: CAWTRRAADRDLANTGELFF. The genes are TRBV30 and TRBJ2-2; TCRdb reports TRBD1, a call that lacks DNA to check it against. Germline CDR1 is GTSNPN and CDR2 is SVGIG (reference sequence). This CDR3 is 20 amino acids long.

This chain joins TRBV6-2 or TRBV6-3 and TRBJ1-5; the TCRdb call, TRBD1, lacks DNA for checking. The CDR3 is made up of 14 amino acids. The germline V gene encodes CDR1 MNHEY and CDR2 SVGEGT. CDR3: CASSHDRGDQPQHF.

The V gene is TRBV27, the J gene TRBJ2-7; as DNA is missing, the TRBD2 call by TCRdb cannot be tested. CDR3 length equals 16 residues. The germline V gene encodes CDR1 MNHEY and CDR2 SMNVEV (reference sequence). This chain's CDR3 is CASSFVGTSGVNEQYF.

The chain is built from TRBV30 and TRBJ2-1; TCRdb's D gene call, TRBD1, goes unchecked for lack of DNA. The CDR3 is 16 residues long. Looked up from germline, CDR1 is GTSNPN and CDR2 is SVGIG (reference sequence). CDR3 sequence reads: CAWTQRVVGSRGEQFF.

V gene TRBV7-9 combines with J gene TRBJ2-5; the D gene TCRdb calls, TRBD2, cannot be checked with no DNA. CDR1 and CDR2 (germline): SEHNR, FQNEAQ (reference sequence). The CDR3 is 16 residues long. CDR3 region: CASRPSAGGAEETQYF.

The rearrangement links TRBV2 to TRBJ2-1; the TRBD2 assignment by TCRdb is unverifiable without DNA. Germline V CDR1 and CDR2: SNHLY, FYNNEI. The CDR3 contains 20 residues. CDR3 residues: CASSEPLVTVSNGKYNEQFF.

The gene calls are TRBV7-2 and TRBJ2-1; TCRdb designates TRBD1, a call that cannot be tested without DNA. CDR1 is SGHTA and CDR2 is FQGNSA in the germline V gene. This CDR3 region has 19 residues. CDR3 sequence reads: CASSSPGSTGGYEGDEQFF.

The chain is built from TRBV29-1 and TRBJ2-7; TCRdb names TRBD1, which stays unverified in the absence of DNA. There are 13 residues in the CDR3. Germline V CDR1 and CDR2: SQVTM, ANQGSEA. The CDR3 protein is CSVSGGASYEQYF.

The rearrangement links TRBV5-1 to TRBJ2-7. Germline CDR1 and CDR2: SGHRS and YFSETQ. CDR3 length equals 13 residues. The CDR3 loop is CASSLAHSYEQYF.

CDR3 sequence reads: CASSLGQMTSGEENTGELFF. This chain connects TRBV5-1 to TRBJ2-2; the TCRdb D gene call, TRBD2, has no DNA to confirm it. Looked up from germline, CDR1 is SGHRS and CDR2 is YFSETQ. The CDR3 totals 20 residues.

The chain has TRBV28 and TRBJ2-3; TCRdb reports TRBD1, a call that lacks DNA to check it against. The CDR3 extends over 15 amino acids. Germline loops: CDR1 MDHEN, CDR2 SYDVKM. CDR3 region: CASSSRTGVTDTQYF.

The rearrangement links TRBV12-3 or TRBV12-4 to TRBJ2-1; the TCRdb call, TRBD2, lacks DNA for checking. The CDR3 totals 14 residues. CDR3 amino acids: CASSFNLRRDEQFF.

J is TRBJ2-7 and V is TRBV5-5; as DNA is missing, the TRBD1 call by TCRdb cannot be tested. Germline CDR1 reads SGHKS; CDR2 reads YYEKEE (reference sequence). The CDR3 length is 19 residues. CDR3 region: CASSLRIGRSSGMDYEQYF.

The V and J genes are TRBV9 and TRBJ2-3; with no DNA, the TCRdb D assignment of TRBD2 cannot be verified. The CDR3 sequence is 19 residues long. Germline loops: CDR1 SGDLS, CDR2 YYNGEE. CDR3: CASSVQYPSGSPSTDTQYF.

The genes are TRBV7-7 and TRBJ2-1; TCRdb calls TRBD2, which cannot be checked without DNA. This CDR3 has 17 residues. Germline V CDR1 and CDR2: SSHAT, FNYEAQ (reference sequence). CDR3: CASSLTPTSGTRNEQFF.

J is TRBJ2-4 and V is TRBV12-5. The CDR3 runs to 14 residues. Germline CDR1 and CDR2: LGHNT and FRNRAP. This chain's CDR3 is CATIHRVAKNIQYF.

The chain carries TRBV19 and TRBJ2-2; absent DNA, TCRdb's TRBD1 call cannot be checked. CDR1 and CDR2 from the germline V gene are LNHDA and SQIVND (reference sequence). CDR3 length: 18 residues. CDR3: CASSYPLRDKTNTGELFF.

The chain carries TRBV21-1 and TRBJ1-2. TRBV21-1 is a listed pseudogene. CDR3 length equals 16 residues. CDR3 in amino acids: CASSKVWMTGLYGYTF.